Each of the 15 T cell receptor beta chains below was sequenced from the same sample in a study of regulatory T cells in long-lasting Graves disease. iRepertoire HTBI primers and Arm-PCR of CDR3 regions built TCR beta libraries. Via MiXCR, TCRdb re-called the multiplex PCR reads, giving one row per CDR3 protein. The sample carries 600,000 to 800,000 distinct CDR3 sequences, around 30% recorded once. Time point described: persistent/refractory GD, antithyroid drugs over 5 years with positive TRAb. TCR sequences were obtained from RNA taken from PBMCs. The source material was peripheral blood mononuclear cells (PBMCs), sampled when the disease was refractory, from a patient treated with antithyroid drugs. All receptors derive from a female donor with Graves disease.

The chain uses TRBV28 and TRBJ1-1; maybe TRBD1 (6 bases). Germline loops: CDR1 MDHEN, CDR2 SYDVKM. The V end was cut by 5 bases, the J end by 0 bases, with 19 bases between. The CDR3 is made up of 17 amino acids. This CDR3 is CASSPPGGRGMNTEAFF. In nucleotides, the CDR3 is TGTGCCAGCAGTCCCCCGGGGGGCCGGGGAATGAACACTGAAGCTTTCTTT. The full variable domain, in which reference TRBV28 and TRBJ1-1 provide the parts outside the CDR3, is DVKVTQSSRYLVKRTGEKVFLECVQDMDHENMFWYRQDPGLGLRLIYFSYDVKMKEKGDIPEGYSVSREKKERFSLILESASTNQTSMYLCASSPPGGRGMNTEAFFGQGTRLTVV.

This clonotype showed up many times. The chain is built from TRBV28 and TRBJ1-6; possibly TRBD1 for D (6 bases). The CDR3 is 14 amino acids. The germline V and J ends were trimmed by 3 bases and 10 bases, with 13 bases remaining between them. From germline, CDR1 is MDHEN and CDR2 SYDVKM. The CDR3 DNA sequence: TGTGCCAGCAGTTTGCAGGGGATGGACTCACCCCTCCACTTT. The encoded protein is CASSLQGMDSPLHF.

This rearrangement joins TRBV25-1 to TRBJ1-2; TRBD1 might be the D (5 bases). From germline, CDR1 is MGHDK and CDR2 SYGVNS. The V and J ends lost 6 bases and 3 bases respectively, with 14 bases between them. The CDR3 runs to 14 residues. The CDR3 DNA follows: TGTGCCAGCAGCCTGCTGGACACGGACTATGGCTACACCTTC. It codes for CASSLLDTDYGYTF.

The V and J genes are TRBV6-1 and TRBJ1-5, with D possibly being TRBD1 (5 bases). The ends were cut back, 5 bases at V and 9 bases at J, with 17 bases in the middle. CDR1 and CDR2 (germline): MNHNS, SASEGT. This CDR3 is built from 14 residues. This chain's CDR3 is CASSPTGTARPQHF. CDR3 nucleotide sequence: TGTGCCAGCAGTCCAACCGGGACCGCCAGGCCCCAGCATTTT.

There are a few counts of this clonotype. The chain carries TRBV7-2 and TRBJ2-5; 7 bases fit TRBD1. CDR1 is SGHTA, CDR2 FQGNSA, per germline. J was trimmed by 6 bases and V by 5 bases; bases with no gene match: 12. The CDR3 spans 15 residues. The CDR3 DNA is TGTGCCAGCAGCCCCGGGACAGCATCTTCCAAGACCCAGTACTTC. It codes for CASSPGTASSKTQYF.

The chain links TRBV6-1 to TRBJ1-2; the D is unclear. V lost 6 bases to trimming and J lost 1 base, with 9 bases between them. CDR1 is MNHNS and CDR2 is SASEGT in the germline V gene. The CDR3 is made up of 13 amino acids. The CDR3 loop is CASRGTNNYGYTF. The CDR3 nucleotides are TGTGCCAGCAGAGGCACAAATAACTATGGCTACACCTTC.

The chain links TRBV6-1 to TRBJ1-1, with TRBD1 as a possible D gene (6 bases). The CDR3 is 15 residues long. V lost 6 bases and J 4 bases, leaving 18 bases between the germline ends. The V gene's germline CDR1 is MNHNS and CDR2 SASEGT. The CDR3 sequence: CASRTGSGVITEAFF. CDR3 coding DNA: TGTGCCAGCAGAACAGGGTCCGGAGTCATCACTGAAGCTTTCTTT.

In its sample, this clonotype was seen many times. The V call is TRBV28, the J call TRBJ1-1; perhaps TRBD1 as D (6 bases). Trimming removed 3 bases from V and 1 base from J, with 12 bases in between. CDR3 length: 15 residues. Per germline, CDR1 MDHEN and CDR2 SYDVKM. CDR3 sequence: CASSLTGWGNTEAFF. The CDR3 DNA follows: TGTGCCAGCAGTTTGACAGGTTGGGGGAACACTGAAGCTTTCTTT.

The genes are TRBV27 and TRBJ2-5; 8 nucleotides agree with TRBD2. The CDR3 contains 16 residues. Germline V lookup: CDR1 MNHEY, CDR2 SMNVEV (reference sequence). Unmatched junction bases numbered 9, after V lost 5 bases and J lost 1 base. The CDR3 protein is CASSGLAGRIQETQYF. The CDR3 DNA is TGTGCCAGCAGTGGTTTAGCGGGAAGAATCCAAGAGACCCAGTACTTC.

The chain joins TRBV3-1 to TRBJ2-7; D remains unclear. The germline gives CDR1 LGHDT, CDR2 YNNKEL (reference sequence). Trimming left V 1 base short and J 3 bases short, with 7 bases between. CDR3 length equals 13 residues. This chain's CDR3 is CASSQAAIYEQYF. CDR3 DNA: TGTGCCAGCAGCCAAGCGGCTATCTACGAGCAGTACTTC.

At least ten counts were recorded for this clonotype. The chain has TRBV6-1 and TRBJ2-7; 11 nucleotides line up with TRBD2. V was clipped by 6 bases and J by 3 bases; unmatched bases: 10. The length of the CDR3 is 16 residues. Germline CDR1 is MNHNS and CDR2 is SASEGT. The CDR3 DNA reads TGTGCCAGCAGCTCCCTTAGACTAGCGGGGCGCTACGAGCAGTACTTC. Encoded protein: CASSSLRLAGRYEQYF.

This clonotype appeared a few times. The chain joins TRBV20-1 to TRBJ2-7, with D maybe TRBD1 (6 bases). Trimming stripped 5 bases from V and 0 bases from J, with 20 bases between. The germline V gene encodes CDR1 DFQATT and CDR2 SNEGSKA (reference sequence). The length of the CDR3 is 16 residues. The CDR3 DNA reads as TGCAGTGCTTTACCTACTAGGGGGATTAGCTCCTACGAGCAGTACTTC. It translates to CSALPTRGISSYEQYF.

The chain uses TRBV19 and TRBJ1-5; 10 bases fit TRBD1. The germline CDR1 and CDR2 sequences are LNHDA and SQIVND (reference sequence). The CDR3 runs 14 residues. V trimming: 6 bases; J trimming: 6 bases; junction bases outside the gene matches: 5. CDR3 loop: CASRTGGGPQPQHF. The DNA of the CDR3 is TGTGCCAGTAGGACAGGGGGCGGTCCTCAGCCCCAGCATTTT.

This clonotype was observed a handful of times. The rearrangement links TRBV10-3 to TRBJ2-7, with a tentative D call TRBD2 (7 bases). This CDR3 spans 16 amino acids. Germline V gene data show CDR1 as ENHRY and CDR2 as SYGVKD. V lost 6 bases to trimming and J lost 2 bases, with 20 bases between them. CDR3 region: CAISDGGGGPPYEQYF. The CDR3 DNA is TGTGCCATCAGCGATGGGGGGGGGGGGCCCCCCTACGAGCAGTACTTC.

V usage is TRBV7-2 and J usage is TRBJ1-1; D is unresolved. The length of the CDR3 is 12 residues. Between the trimmed V and J ends, which lost 8 bases and 1 base, there was a span of 8 bases. Germline CDR1 and CDR2: SGHTA and FQGNSA. CDR3 residues: CASPPRNTEAFF. The CDR3 DNA reads TGTGCCAGCCCCCCACGGAACACTGAAGCTTTCTTT. Filled out from reference TRBV7-2 and TRBJ1-1, the complete variable domain reads GAGVSQSPSNKVTEKGKDVELRCDPISGHTALYWYRQSLGQGLEFLIYFQGNSAPDKSGLPSDRFSAERTGGSVSTLTIQRTQQEDSAVYLCASPPRNTEAFFGQGTRLTVV.